Listed here are 24 T cell receptor beta chains from one sample, sequenced in a study of T-cell memory formation after mild COVID-19. Using its own MiXCR run on the 5' RACE reads, TCRdb lists one record per CDR3 protein. The sample has around 120,000 distinct CDR3 sequences; about 17% are singletons. Material: PBMCs or a T cell subset sorted from them (not recorded which). Receptors were obtained from an adult woman who had mild COVID-19 (a few samples of this study predate the infection). Cell type and time point are not known.

This clonotype was counted many times. The chain employs TRBV29-1 and TRBJ2-1; 7 nucleotides agree with TRBD1. The V gene's germline CDR1 is SQVTM and CDR2 ANQGSEA. V shed 7 bases, J shed 2 bases, and the junction held 5 bases outside the gene matches. CDR3 length: 13 residues. The CDR3 here is CSGHDRAYNEQFF. The CDR3 nucleotides read TGCAGCGGACATGACAGGGCCTACAATGAGCAGTTCTTC.

V is TRBV12-3 or TRBV12-4 and J is TRBJ1-2; D is possibly TRBD1 (6 bases). Trimming pared 1 base from V and 4 bases from J, leaving 13 bases between. This CDR3 has 15 residues. Here the CDR3 DNA reads TGTGCCAGCAGTTTAGTTTTAGGGGGAGCCTATGGCTACACCTTC. Protein: CASSLVLGGAYGYTF.

This chain links TRBV7-3 with TRBJ2-2; D possibly corresponds to TRBD1 (6 bases). Germline lookup yields CDR1 SGHTA and CDR2 FQGTGA. This CDR3 region has 14 residues. V was clipped by 3 bases and J by 6 bases, with 11 bases between them. The CDR3 here is CASSLGPGAGELFF. The CDR3 DNA follows: TGTGCCAGCAGCTTGGGACCAGGGGCCGGGGAGCTGTTTTTT.

V usage is TRBV24-1 and J usage is TRBJ2-2; D might be TRBD1 (5 bases). Germline loops: CDR1 KGHDR, CDR2 SFDVKD. Trimming stripped 4 bases from V and 1 base from J, with 15 bases between. The CDR3 is 17 residues long. The CDR3 reads CATSEHPSTGNTGELFF. The DNA of the CDR3 is TGTGCCACCAGTGAGCACCCCTCCACAGGGAACACCGGGGAGCTGTTTTTT.

In this sample, this clonotype turned up a few times. V usage is TRBV7-2 and J usage is TRBJ2-3; no definite D call. The CDR3 consists of 14 residues. Per the germline V gene, CDR1 is SGHTA and CDR2 is FQGNSA. V was shortened by 5 bases and J by 0 bases, with 9 bases between the two germline ends. CDR3 loop: CASSPLESTDTQYF. The CDR3 bases are TGTGCCAGCAGCCCCCTAGAGAGCACAGATACGCAGTATTTT.

In its sample, this clonotype was seen a few times. This sequence joins TRBV20-1 and TRBJ1-1, with 7 bases aligning to TRBD1. Germline V gene lookup returns CDR1 DFQATT and CDR2 SNEGSKA (reference sequence). The J segment lost 3 bases and the V segment lost 6 bases, leaving 7 bases of the junction unmatched. The CDR3 spans 13 residues. The DNA of the CDR3 is TGCAGTGCCGCGACAGGGATCGACACTGAAGCTTTCTTT. Translating it yields CSAATGIDTEAFF.

This clonotype has more than one count but fewer than ten. The chain joins TRBV30 to TRBJ2-1; D unclear. CDR3 length: 11 amino acids. Germline V lookup: CDR1 GTSNPN, CDR2 SVGIG (reference sequence). The CDR3 sequence is CAFGSYNEQFF. CDR3 DNA sequence: TGTGCTTTCGGTTCCTACAATGAGCAGTTCTTC.

This clonotype was counted a few times. J is TRBJ2-7 and V is TRBV5-1, with 7 positions matching TRBD1. The CDR3 is 14 amino acids. The V gene's germline CDR1 is SGHRS and CDR2 YFSETQ. Trimming at V came to 1 base and at J to 2 bases, leaving 3 bases not matched to a gene. CDR3 nucleotide sequence: TGCGCCAGCAGCTTGATAGGACAGGCCTACGAGCAGTACTTC. Translated: CASSLIGQAYEQYF.

The chain's CDR3 is CASSFGTGVTGELFF. Here the CDR3 DNA reads TGTGCCAGCAGCTTTGGGACAGGAGTCACCGGGGAGCTGTTTTTT. The chain recombines TRBV13 with TRBJ2-2; 8 bases map to TRBD1. The V and J ends lost 3 bases and 4 bases, in that order; junction bases with no gene match: 4. CDR3 length equals 15 residues. Per germline, CDR1 PRHDT and CDR2 FYEKMQ (reference sequence).

This clonotype occurred a few times. The rearrangement joins TRBV12-3 or TRBV12-4 to TRBJ1-1; perhaps TRBD1 as D (6 bases). V lost 10 bases, J lost 5 bases, and 17 bases lay in between. This CDR3 has 13 amino acids. As DNA, the CDR3 is TGTGCCAAAGGGGGGGCAGGAGGGACTGAAGCTTTCTTT. Protein product: CAKGGAGGTEAFF.

This clonotype has a count of ten or more. The chain is built from TRBV3-1 and TRBJ2-7; TRBD1 matches at 12 bases. This CDR3 comprises 16 residues. Germline V CDR1 and CDR2: LGHDT, YNNKEL (reference sequence). The trim removed 0 bases at V and 5 bases at J, leaving 5 bases unmatched. The DNA of the CDR3 is TGTGCCAGCAGCCAAGACCCCGGGACAGGGGGCGACGAGCAGTACTTC. Protein product: CASSQDPGTGGDEQYF.

The chain combines TRBV7-2 with TRBJ2-1, with 10 bases that match TRBD2. CDR3 length equals 15 residues. The germline V gene has CDR1 SGHTA and CDR2 FQGNSA. The trim removed 5 bases at V and 4 bases at J, leaving 5 bases unmatched. The DNA of the CDR3 is TGTGCCAGCAGCGGACTAGCGGCGGGGTACAATGAGCAGTTCTTC. Protein product: CASSGLAAGYNEQFF. The full variable domain, in which reference TRBV7-2 and TRBJ2-1 provide the parts outside the CDR3, is GAGVSQSPSNKVTEKGKDVELRCDPISGHTALYWYRQSLGQGLEFLIYFQGNSAPDKSGLPSDRFSAERTGGSVSTLTIQRTQQEDSAVYLCASSGLAAGYNEQFFGPGTRLTVL.

For the CDR3, the DNA is TGTGCCAGCAGTGAGGAACACCTCTACGAGCAGTACTTC. Protein sequence: CASSEEHLYEQYF. The rearrangement links TRBV25-1 to TRBJ2-7; D ambiguous. V lost 3 bases, J lost 3 bases, and 9 bases lay in between. CDR3 length: 13 residues. Germline CDR1 reads MGHDK; CDR2 reads SYGVNS.

The chain combines TRBV7-2 with TRBJ2-4; D gene uncertain. V was clipped by 2 bases and J by 7 bases, with 3 bases between them. Per the germline V gene, CDR1 is SGHTA and CDR2 is FQGNSA. The CDR3 sequence is 11 residues long. In nucleotides, the CDR3 is TGTGCCAGCAGCTTAACGAACATTCAGTACTTC. This codes for CASSLTNIQYF.

Only a few counts were recorded for this clonotype. The V and J genes are TRBV9 and TRBJ1-1, with D possibly being TRBD1 (5 bases). The CDR3 sequence is 15 residues long. Germline CDR1 SGDLS, CDR2 YYNGEE. Trimming cost V 4 bases and J 1 base, with 14 bases left between them. This CDR3 reads CASSPLGQPNTEAFF. The CDR3 nucleotides read TGTGCCAGCAGCCCCCTGGGGCAGCCGAACACTGAAGCTTTCTTT.

This clonotype has a count of ten or more. The V and J genes are TRBV29-1 and TRBJ2-1; TRBD2 agrees at 13 bases. Losses at the gene ends were 7 bases for V and 8 bases for J; bases not matched to a gene: 2. The CDR3 consists of 12 residues. Germline assignment: CDR1 SQVTM and CDR2 ANQGSEA. The CDR3: CSAGLAGYEQFF. CDR3 nucleotides: TGCAGCGCGGGACTAGCGGGGTATGAGCAGTTCTTC.

This chain joins TRBV18 and TRBJ1-1; perhaps TRBD1 as D (5 bases). The CDR3 consists of 14 residues. Between the trimmed V and J ends, which lost 3 bases and 0 bases, there was a span of 8 bases. Germline-derived CDR1 and CDR2 are KGHSH and LQKENI. This CDR3 reads CASSPRQLNTEAFF. CDR3 nucleotide sequence: TGTGCCAGCTCACCTCGACAGTTGAACACTGAAGCTTTCTTT.

This clonotype has just a few counts. The chain recombines TRBV7-9 with TRBJ2-2; D unresolved. The CDR3 contains 13 residues. CDR1 SEHNR and CDR2 FQNEAQ come from the germline V gene (reference sequence). With 5 bases removed from V and 6 bases from J, the gap between germline ends came to 10 bases. CDR3 protein: CASSPTVSGELFF. CDR3 in DNA: TGTGCCAGCAGCCCAACAGTTTCCGGGGAGCTGTTTTTT.

This clonotype was picked up a small number of times. This chain joins TRBV4-2 and TRBJ2-5; unclear D gene. Germline V CDR1 and CDR2: LGHNA, YNFKEQ. The CDR3 contains 13 residues. V lost 4 bases, J lost 4 bases, and 10 bases lay in between. The CDR3 spells CASSPSPGETQYF. Here the CDR3 DNA reads TGTGCCAGCAGCCCCAGCCCAGGAGAGACCCAGTACTTC.

This clonotype appeared a few times. The rearrangement links TRBV2 to TRBJ1-2; D call uncertain. Germline V gives CDR1 SNHLY, CDR2 FYNNEI. V lost 6 bases to trimming and J lost 7 bases, with 9 bases between them. CDR3 size: 11 residues. CDR3 region: CASSPDSGYTF. The CDR3 coding sequence is TGTGCCAGCAGCCCAGATAGTGGCTACACCTTC. The full variable domain, in which reference TRBV2 and TRBJ1-2 provide the parts outside the CDR3, is EPEVTQTPSHQVTQMGQEVILRCVPISNHLYFYWYRQILGQKVEFLVSFYNNEISEKSEIFDDQFSVERPDGSNFTLKIRSTKLEDSAMYFCASSPDSGYTFGSGTRLTVV.

This clonotype was detected a few times. This rearrangement joins TRBV5-1 to TRBJ1-6, with D tentatively TRBD1 (5 bases). Trimming pared 0 bases from V and 10 bases from J, leaving 11 bases between. The germline V gene encodes CDR1 SGHRS and CDR2 YFSETQ. The CDR3 is 14 residues long. The CDR3: CASSLGTQESPLHF. CDR3 DNA sequence: TGCGCCAGCAGCTTGGGCACACAGGAGTCACCCCTCCACTTT.

This clonotype was counted between two and nine times. V is TRBV30 and J is TRBJ2-5, with D perhaps matching TRBD1 (5 bases). Germline-derived CDR1 and CDR2 are GTSNPN and SVGIG (reference sequence). CDR3 size: 13 residues. V was trimmed by 2 bases and J by 3 bases, leaving 10 bases between them. The CDR3 DNA reads TGTGCCTGGAGTAGGAGACAGAAAGAGACCCAGTACTTC. This sequence encodes CAWSRRQKETQYF.

There are a few counts of this clonotype. The chain uses TRBV5-4 and TRBJ2-1; 10 bases map to TRBD2. The V gene end was trimmed by 0 bases and the J gene end by 15 bases; junction bases not matched to a gene: 12. The V gene's germline CDR1 is SGHNT and CDR2 YYREEE (reference sequence). The CDR3 is made up of 15 amino acids. CDR3 nucleotides: TGTGCCAGCAGCTTGGTTGGGGACCTAGCGGGAGTTCTGTTCTTC. This codes for CASSLVGDLAGVLFF.

For this clonotype: The junction departs from the called germline gene at one end, perhaps through a read error. This sequence joins TRBV5-1 and TRBJ2-3; 12 nucleotides line up with TRBD2. Germline lookup yields CDR1 SGHRS and CDR2 YFSETQ. The CDR3 extends over 18 amino acids. CDR3 DNA sequence: TGCGCCTGCAGCTTGGCAAGGACTAGCGGGGCCTACACAGATACGCAGTATTTT. Residues: CACSLARTSGAYTDTQYF.